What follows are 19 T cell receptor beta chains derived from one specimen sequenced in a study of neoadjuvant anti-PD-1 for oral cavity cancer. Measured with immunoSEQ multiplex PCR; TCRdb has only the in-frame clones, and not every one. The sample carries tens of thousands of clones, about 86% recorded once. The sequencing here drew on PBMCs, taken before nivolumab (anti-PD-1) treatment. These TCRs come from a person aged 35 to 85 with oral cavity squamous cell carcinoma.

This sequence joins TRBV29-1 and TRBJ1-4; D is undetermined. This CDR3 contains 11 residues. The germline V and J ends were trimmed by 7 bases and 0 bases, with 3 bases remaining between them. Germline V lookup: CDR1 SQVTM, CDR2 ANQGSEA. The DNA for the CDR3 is TGCAGCGCCGCAACTAATGAAAAACTGTTTTTT. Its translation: CSAATNEKLFF.

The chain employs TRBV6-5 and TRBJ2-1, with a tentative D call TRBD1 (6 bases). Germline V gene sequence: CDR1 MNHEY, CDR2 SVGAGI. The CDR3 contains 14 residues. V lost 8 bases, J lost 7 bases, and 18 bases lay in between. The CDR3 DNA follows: TGTGCCAGCGGCCCAATGGGGGCAATTAATGAGCAGTTCTTC. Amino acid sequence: CASGPMGAINEQFF.

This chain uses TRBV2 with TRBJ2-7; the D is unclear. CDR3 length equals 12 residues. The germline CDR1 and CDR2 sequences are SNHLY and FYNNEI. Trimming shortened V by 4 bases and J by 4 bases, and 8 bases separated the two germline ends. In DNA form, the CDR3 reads TGTGCCAGCAGTGTTTCGCGGTACGAGCAGTACTTC. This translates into CASSVSRYEQYF. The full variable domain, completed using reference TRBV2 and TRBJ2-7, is EPEVTQTPSHQVTQMGQEVILRCVPISNHLYFYWYRQILGQKVEFLVSFYNNEISEKSEIFDDQFSVERPDGSNFTLKIRSTKLEDSAMYFCASSVSRYEQYFGPGTRLTVT.

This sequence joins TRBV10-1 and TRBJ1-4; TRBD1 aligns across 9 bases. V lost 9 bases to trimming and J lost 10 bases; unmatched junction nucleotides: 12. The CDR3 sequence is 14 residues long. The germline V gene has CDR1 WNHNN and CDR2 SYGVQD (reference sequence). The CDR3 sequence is CARMGGQGRGKLFF. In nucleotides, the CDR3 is TGCGCCAGGATGGGTGGACAGGGGAGGGGAAAACTGTTTTTT.

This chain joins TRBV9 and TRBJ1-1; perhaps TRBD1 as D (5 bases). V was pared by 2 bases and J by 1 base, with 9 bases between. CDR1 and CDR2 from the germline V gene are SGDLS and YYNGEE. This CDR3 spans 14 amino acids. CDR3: CASSVRDANTEAFF. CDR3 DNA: TGTGCCAGCAGCGTTCGGGACGCGAACACTGAAGCTTTCTTT.

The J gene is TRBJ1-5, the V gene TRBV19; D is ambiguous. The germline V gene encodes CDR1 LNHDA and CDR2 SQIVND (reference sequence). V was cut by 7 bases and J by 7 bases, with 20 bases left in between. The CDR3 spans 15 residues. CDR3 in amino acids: CASNPRGTQRQPQHF. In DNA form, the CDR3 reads TGTGCCAGTAACCCTCGGGGAACCCAGAGGCAGCCCCAGCATTTT.

The CDR3 sequence: CASSVAYKGAAPNYGYTF. CDR3 in DNA: TGTGCCAGCAGCGTAGCTTACAAAGGGGCAGCCCCTAACTATGGCTACACCTTC. V is TRBV9 and J is TRBJ1-2; TRBD1 is a possible D gene (5 bases). The CDR3 spans 18 residues. Looked up from germline, CDR1 is SGDLS and CDR2 is YYNGEE. V was clipped by 0 bases and J by 0 bases, with 18 bases between them. Using reference TRBV9 and TRBJ1-2 for the parts outside the CDR3, the full variable domain is DSGVTQTPKHLITATGQRVTLRCSPRSGDLSVYWYQQSLDQGLQFLIQYYNGEERAKGNILERFSAQQFPDLHSELNLSSLELGDSALYFCASSVAYKGAAPNYGYTFGSGTRLTVV.

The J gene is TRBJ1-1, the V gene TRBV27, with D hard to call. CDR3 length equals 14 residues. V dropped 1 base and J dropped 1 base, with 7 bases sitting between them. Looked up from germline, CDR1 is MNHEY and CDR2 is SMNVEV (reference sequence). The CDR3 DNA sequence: TGTGCCAGCAGTTTATGGAGCCAGAACACTGAAGCTTTCTTT. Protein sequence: CASSLWSQNTEAFF.

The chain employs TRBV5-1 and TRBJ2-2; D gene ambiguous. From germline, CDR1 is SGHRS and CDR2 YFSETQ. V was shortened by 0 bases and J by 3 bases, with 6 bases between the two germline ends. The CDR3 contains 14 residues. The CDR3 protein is CASSLDRHTGELFF. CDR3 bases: TGCGCCAGCAGCTTGGACCGGCACACCGGGGAGCTGTTTTTT.

The CDR3 sequence: CASSLGTAGVLTDTQYF. The CDR3 DNA reads TGTGCCAGCAGCTTAGGAACTGCGGGAGTATTAACAGATACGCAGTATTTT. This rearrangement joins TRBV11-3 to TRBJ2-3; 7 bases line up with TRBD2. The CDR3 spans 17 residues. CDR1 SGHNT and CDR2 YENEEA come from the germline V gene. Germline trimming cut 1 base from V and 3 bases from J; bases unmatched to any gene: 10.

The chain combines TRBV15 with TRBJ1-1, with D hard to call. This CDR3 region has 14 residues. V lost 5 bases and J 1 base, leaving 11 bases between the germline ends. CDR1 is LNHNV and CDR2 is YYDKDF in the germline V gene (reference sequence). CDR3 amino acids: CATSPHTRNTEAFF. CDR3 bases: TGTGCCACCAGCCCTCACACCCGGAACACTGAAGCTTTCTTT.

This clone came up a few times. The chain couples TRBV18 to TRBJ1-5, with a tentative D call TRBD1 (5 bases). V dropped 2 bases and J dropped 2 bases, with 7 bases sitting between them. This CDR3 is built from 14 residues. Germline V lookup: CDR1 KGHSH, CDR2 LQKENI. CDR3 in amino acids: CASSPGAGNQPQHF. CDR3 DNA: TGTGCCAGCTCACCAGGGGCTGGCAATCAGCCCCAGCATTTT.

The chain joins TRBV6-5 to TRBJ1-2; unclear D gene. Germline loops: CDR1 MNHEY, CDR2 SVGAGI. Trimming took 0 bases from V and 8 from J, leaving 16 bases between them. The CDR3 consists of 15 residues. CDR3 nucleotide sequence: TGTGCCAGCAGTTACTCTACCCGACATCCTCGAGGCTACACCTTC. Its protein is CASSYSTRHPRGYTF.

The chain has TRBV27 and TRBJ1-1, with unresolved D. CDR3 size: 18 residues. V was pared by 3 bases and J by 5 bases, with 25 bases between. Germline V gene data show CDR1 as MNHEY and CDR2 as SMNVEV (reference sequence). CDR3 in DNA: TGTGCCAGCAGTTTTTTGGGCCCGTTCGTCCCTCGGGATACTGAAGCTTTCTTT. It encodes CASSFLGPFVPRDTEAFF.

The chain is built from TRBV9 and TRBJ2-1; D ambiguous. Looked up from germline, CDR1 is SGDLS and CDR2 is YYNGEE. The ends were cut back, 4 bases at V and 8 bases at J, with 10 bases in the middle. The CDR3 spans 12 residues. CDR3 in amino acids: CASSFSSDEQFF. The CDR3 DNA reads TGTGCCAGCAGCTTCAGTAGTGATGAGCAGTTCTTC.

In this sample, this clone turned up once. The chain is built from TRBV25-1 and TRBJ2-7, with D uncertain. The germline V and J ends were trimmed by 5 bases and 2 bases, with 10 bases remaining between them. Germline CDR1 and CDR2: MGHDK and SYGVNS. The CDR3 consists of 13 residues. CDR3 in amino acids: CASSKGQTYEQYF. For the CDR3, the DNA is TGTGCCAGCAGTAAGGGCCAAACCTACGAGCAGTACTTC.

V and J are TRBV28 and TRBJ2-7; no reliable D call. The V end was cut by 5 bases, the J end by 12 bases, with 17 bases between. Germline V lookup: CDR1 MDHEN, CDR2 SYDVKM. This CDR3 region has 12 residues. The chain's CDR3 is CASSPSRYEWYF. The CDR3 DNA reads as TGTGCCAGCAGTCCGAGCCGCTATGAGTGGTACTTC.

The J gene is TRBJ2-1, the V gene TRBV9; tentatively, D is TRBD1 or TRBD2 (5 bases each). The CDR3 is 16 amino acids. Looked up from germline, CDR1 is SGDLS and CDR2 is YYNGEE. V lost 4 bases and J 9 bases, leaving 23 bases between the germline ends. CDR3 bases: TGTGCCAGCAGCCCTCCTTCCGGGGCGGGTGGAGGTGAGCAGTTCTTC. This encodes CASSPPSGAGGGEQFF.

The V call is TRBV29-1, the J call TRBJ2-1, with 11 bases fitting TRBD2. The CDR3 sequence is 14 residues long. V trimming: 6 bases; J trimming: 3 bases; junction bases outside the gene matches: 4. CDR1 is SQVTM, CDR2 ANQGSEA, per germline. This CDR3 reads CSVGGLAVYNEQFF. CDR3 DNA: TGCAGCGTGGGGGGACTAGCGGTCTACAATGAGCAGTTCTTC.